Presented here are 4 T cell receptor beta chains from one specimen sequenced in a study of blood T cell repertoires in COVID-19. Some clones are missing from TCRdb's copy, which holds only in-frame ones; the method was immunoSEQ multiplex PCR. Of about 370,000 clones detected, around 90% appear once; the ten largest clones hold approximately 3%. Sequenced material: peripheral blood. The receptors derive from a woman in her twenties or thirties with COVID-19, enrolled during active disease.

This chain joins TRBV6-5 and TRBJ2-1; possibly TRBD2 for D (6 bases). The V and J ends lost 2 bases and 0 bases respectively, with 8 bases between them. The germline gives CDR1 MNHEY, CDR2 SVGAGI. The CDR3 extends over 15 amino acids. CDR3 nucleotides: TGTGCCAGCAGTTACCCGGGGGACTCCTACAATGAGCAGTTCTTC. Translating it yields CASSYPGDSYNEQFF.

In DNA, the CDR3 is TGTGCCAGCAGTGTGACAGACTCCTATAATTCACCCCTCCACTTT. Translation gives CASSVTDSYNSPLHF. This chain joins TRBV2 and TRBJ1-6; D is possibly TRBD1 (5 bases). The CDR3 is 15 residues long. Germline CDR1 SNHLY, CDR2 FYNNEI. The V and J ends lost 4 bases and 0 bases respectively, with 7 bases between them.

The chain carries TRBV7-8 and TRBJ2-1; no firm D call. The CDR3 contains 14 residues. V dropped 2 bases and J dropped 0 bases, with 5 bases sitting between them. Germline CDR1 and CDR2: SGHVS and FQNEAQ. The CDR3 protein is CASSLSSSYNEQFF. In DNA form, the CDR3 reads TGTGCCAGCAGCTTAAGTAGCTCCTACAATGAGCAGTTCTTC.

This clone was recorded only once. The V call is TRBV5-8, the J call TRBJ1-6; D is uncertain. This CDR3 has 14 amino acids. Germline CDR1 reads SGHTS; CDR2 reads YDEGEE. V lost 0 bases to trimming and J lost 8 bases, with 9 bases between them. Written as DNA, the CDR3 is TGTGCCAGCAGCTTGGCAGTAGAGGATTCACCCCTCCACTTT. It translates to CASSLAVEDSPLHF.